Presented here are 17 T cell receptor beta chains from one specimen sequenced in a study of blood T cell repertoires in COVID-19. Libraries were prepared by immunoSEQ multiplex PCR; TCRdb keeps only in-frame clonotypes and omits some of them. The repertoire holds 250,000 to 400,000 clones, more than 90% seen once, with around 2.5% in the top ten. Source material: PBMCs or T cells enriched from blood (not recorded which). The receptors originated from a man between 60 and 75 years old who had recovered from COVID-19.

The V gene is TRBV7-2, the J gene TRBJ2-1; a weak D match, TRBD2 (6 bases). CDR1 is SGHTA and CDR2 is FQGNSA in the germline V gene. The CDR3 spans 15 residues. Trimming took 5 bases from V and 6 from J, leaving 17 bases between them. CDR3 sequence (DNA): TGTGCCAGCAGCCTAAGGACTACTAACTTCAATGAGCAGTTCTTC. This translates into CASSLRTTNFNEQFF.

The chain recombines TRBV11-2 with TRBJ1-1, with D tentatively TRBD1 (6 bases). Trimming removed 3 bases from V and 4 bases from J, with 12 bases in between. Germline V gene data show CDR1 as SGHAT and CDR2 as FQNNGV. CDR3 length: 14 residues. The CDR3 region is CASSFGGAGTEAFF. The DNA of the CDR3 is TGTGCCAGCAGCTTTGGGGGCGCGGGCACTGAAGCTTTCTTT.

The V call is TRBV9, the J call TRBJ1-4; 11 nucleotides line up with TRBD1. From germline, CDR1 is SGDLS and CDR2 YYNGEE. After removal of 5 bases from V and 3 bases from J, the junction contained 3 bases not matched to a gene. The CDR3 is 15 amino acids. The CDR3 protein is CASSGQGAANEKLFF. CDR3 nucleotide sequence: TGTGCCAGCAGTGGACAGGGGGCAGCTAATGAAAAACTGTTTTTT.

The rearrangement uses TRBV5-1 and TRBJ1-1, with a tentative D call TRBD1 (6 bases). The V end was cut by 0 bases, the J end by 4 bases, with 16 bases between. This CDR3 is built from 16 residues. The germline gives CDR1 SGHRS, CDR2 YFSETQ. CDR3 region: CASSLGGQGGGTEAFF. CDR3 nucleotide sequence: TGCGCCAGCAGCTTGGGGGGGCAGGGCGGAGGCACTGAAGCTTTCTTT. Supplemented by reference TRBV5-1 and TRBJ1-1, the full variable domain reads KAGVTQTPRYLIKTRGQQVTLSCSPISGHRSVSWYQQTPGQGLQFLFEYFSETQRNKGNFPGRFSGRQFSNSRSEMNVSTLELGDSALYLCASSLGGQGGGTEAFFGQGTRLTVV.

The rearrangement links TRBV10-3 to TRBJ2-7; 12 bases agree with TRBD2. CDR3 length equals 17 residues. The V gene end was trimmed by 0 bases and the J gene end by 6 bases; junction bases not matched to a gene: 9. Germline lookup yields CDR1 ENHRY and CDR2 SYGVKD. CDR3 loop: CAISESVGLAGTGEQYF. CDR3 sequence (DNA): TGTGCCATCAGTGAGTCGGTAGGACTAGCGGGGACCGGCGAGCAGTACTTC.

This rearrangement joins TRBV6-5 to TRBJ1-1; TRBD1 matches 9 bases. Germline CDR1 reads MNHEY; CDR2 reads SVGAGI. V lost 6 bases to trimming and J lost 4 bases; unmatched junction nucleotides: 9. CDR3 length equals 15 residues. The CDR3 is CASRGTGMIGTEAFF. CDR3 DNA: TGTGCCAGCAGAGGGACAGGGATGATCGGCACTGAAGCTTTCTTT.

The gene calls are TRBV6-1 and TRBJ1-6; TRBD1 aligns across 8 bases. Germline loops: CDR1 MNHNS, CDR2 SASEGT. Trimming took 3 bases from V and 6 from J; bases not matched to a gene: 4. The CDR3 runs to 15 residues. CDR3 amino acids: CASSDSGGLNSPLHF. CDR3 bases: TGTGCCAGCAGTGATTCAGGGGGCCTTAATTCACCCCTCCACTTT.

The chain employs TRBV19 and TRBJ1-1; 9 positions agree with TRBD1. CDR1 LNHDA and CDR2 SQIVND come from the germline V gene (reference sequence). The CDR3 has 15 residues. The trim removed 5 bases at V and 5 bases at J, leaving 9 bases unmatched. The CDR3 nucleotides are TGTGCCAGTAGTCCGGAACAGGGGGCAGTGACTGAAGCTTTCTTT. Translating gives CASSPEQGAVTEAFF.

CDR3 amino acids: CASRDQGLTEAFF. The CDR3 region has the DNA TGTGCCAGCAGAGACCAGGGGCTCACTGAAGCTTTCTTT. V gene TRBV5-5 combines with J gene TRBJ1-1, with D perhaps TRBD1 (6 bases). CDR3 length equals 13 residues. Per the germline V gene, CDR1 is SGHKS and CDR2 is YYEKEE (reference sequence). Trimming took off 5 bases at V and 4 bases at J, with 12 bases between the two ends.

The chain couples TRBV15 to TRBJ1-5; the D gene is possibly TRBD1 (5 bases). This CDR3 comprises 14 residues. Germline CDR1 is LNHNV and CDR2 is YYDKDF (reference sequence). V lost 1 base to trimming and J lost 5 bases, with 9 bases between them. DNA for the CDR3: TGTGCCACCAGCAGAGTCGGGGGATATCAGCCCCAGCATTTT. Its protein product is CATSRVGGYQPQHF.

The CDR3 DNA follows: TGTGCCAGCAGCCGAGGGGGCGGAGGCACCTACGAGCAGTACTTC. This codes for CASSRGGGGTYEQYF. The chain uses TRBV11-3 and TRBJ2-7; 7 nucleotides line up with TRBD1. Germline CDR1 reads SGHNT; CDR2 reads YENEEA. The V and J ends lost 5 bases and 2 bases, in that order; junction bases with no gene match: 9. CDR3 length: 15 amino acids.

This clone was recorded only once. The V call is TRBV5-1, the J call TRBJ2-2; 9 bases are a match to TRBD1. After removal of 4 bases from V and 5 bases from J, the junction contained 15 bases not matched to a gene. Germline V gives CDR1 SGHRS, CDR2 YFSETQ. CDR3 length: 18 residues. CDR3 nucleotide sequence: TGCGCCAGCAGCGACATCCAGGTACAGGGGGCGCGTACCGGGGAGCTGTTTTTT. This gives the protein CASSDIQVQGARTGELFF.

This sequence joins TRBV12-3 or TRBV12-4 and TRBJ1-4; D unresolved. Between the trimmed V and J ends, which lost 1 base and 5 bases, there was a span of 5 bases. The CDR3 is 13 residues long. The CDR3 region is CASSLGANEKLFF. CDR3 coding DNA: TGTGCCAGCAGTTTAGGGGCGAATGAAAAACTGTTTTTT.

The rearrangement joins TRBV9 to TRBJ1-1; 9 bases are a match to TRBD1. Germline V lookup: CDR1 SGDLS, CDR2 YYNGEE. The CDR3 consists of 14 residues. Trimming at V came to 0 bases and at J to 8 bases, leaving 5 bases not matched to a gene. The CDR3 nucleotides are TGTGCCAGCAGCGTAGACCCGGACAGGGGCGAAGCTTTCTTT. This codes for CASSVDPDRGEAFF.

The chain carries TRBV7-8 and TRBJ2-7, with 7 bases matching TRBD1. From germline, CDR1 is SGHVS and CDR2 FQNEAQ. The CDR3 extends over 14 amino acids. The V segment lost 5 bases and the J segment 4 bases; nucleotides outside the gene matches: 8. The CDR3: CASSVGQTLYEQYF. The DNA for the CDR3 is TGTGCCAGCAGCGTGGGACAGACCTTATACGAGCAGTACTTC. Full variable domain (missing parts from reference TRBV7-8 and TRBJ2-7): GAGVSQSPRYKVAKRGQDVALRCDPISGHVSLFWYQQALGQGPEFLTYFQNEAQLDKSGLPSDRFFAERPEGSVSTLKIQRTQQEDSAVYLCASSVGQTLYEQYFGPGTRLTVT.

V gene TRBV5-1 combines with J gene TRBJ2-6; no firm D call. Trimming took off 9 bases at V and 0 bases at J, with 10 bases between the two ends. The CDR3 consists of 14 residues. CDR1 is SGHRS and CDR2 is YFSETQ in the germline V gene. The CDR3 nucleotides read TGCGCCACTAACCCCGGCTCTGGGGCCAACGTCCTGACTTTC. Translating gives CATNPGSGANVLTF.

The rearrangement uses TRBV4-3 and TRBJ1-3; D is possibly TRBD1 (5 bases). CDR1 is LGHNA, CDR2 YSLEER, per germline. Trimming left V 2 bases short and J 4 bases short, with 9 bases between. The CDR3 is 14 residues long. CDR3 sequence reads: CASSQSGAGNTIYF. CDR3 coding DNA: TGCGCCAGCAGCCAAAGCGGGGCCGGAAACACCATATATTTT.